The 30 T cell receptor beta chains below come from one sample, sequenced in a study of technical replicates of blood from a few donors. Clones were read by immunoSEQ multiplex PCR, and TCRdb kept only the in-frame ones, dropping some. The sample lists about 76,000 clones; approximately 94% were seen once. Sequences were obtained from T cells isolated from PBMCs. The receptors derive from a human donor in good health.

The CDR3 DNA reads as TGCGCCAGCAGCCAAGGGACTAGCGGGAGGTATTGGTACTTC. Its translation: CASSQGTSGRYWYF. This chain links TRBV4-3 with TRBJ2-7; TRBD2 matches at 14 bases. The V and J ends lost 1 base and 12 bases, in that order; junction bases with no gene match: 5. CDR3 length: 14 amino acids. Germline V CDR1 and CDR2: LGHNA, YSLEER.

The V and J genes are TRBV19 and TRBJ2-7; D not certain. V was cut by 6 bases and J by 1 base, with 7 bases left in between. CDR1 is LNHDA and CDR2 is SQIVND in the germline V gene (reference sequence). The CDR3 runs 12 residues. DNA for the CDR3: TGTGCCAGTAGCGGAGCTTCCTACGAGCAGTACTTC. Protein: CASSGASYEQYF.

The chain couples TRBV7-2 to TRBJ1-1; tentative D call: TRBD1 (5 bases). The CDR3 covers 12 residues. CDR1 SGHTA and CDR2 FQGNSA come from the germline V gene. V was trimmed by 5 bases and J by 7 bases, leaving 11 bases between them. CDR3 DNA: TGTGCCAGCAGCCCCCCGGGGGTTGAAGCTTTCTTT. Translation: CASSPPGVEAFF. Complete variable domain (other parts from reference TRBV7-2 and TRBJ1-1): GAGVSQSPSNKVTEKGKDVELRCDPISGHTALYWYRQSLGQGLEFLIYFQGNSAPDKSGLPSDRFSAERTGGSVSTLTIQRTQQEDSAVYLCASSPPGVEAFFGQGTRLTVV.

This clone has just one count. The chain is built from TRBV27 and TRBJ1-2, with a tentative D call TRBD1 (5 bases). CDR1 is MNHEY and CDR2 is SMNVEV in the germline V gene (reference sequence). CDR3 length: 16 amino acids. Deletions cut 6 bases from V and 3 bases from J, with 20 bases between. The CDR3 nucleotides read TGTGCCAGCAGCCAAGGATATGGGGGGGGAGACTATGGCTACACCTTC. It is translated as CASSQGYGGGDYGYTF.

The table lists this clone with a few counts. The chain couples TRBV9 to TRBJ2-1; 9 bases align to TRBD1. From germline, CDR1 is SGDLS and CDR2 YYNGEE. The CDR3 covers 15 residues. Trimming took 2 bases from V and 2 from J; bases not matched to a gene: 2. The CDR3 sequence: CASSVGDRAYNEQFF. CDR3 nucleotide sequence: TGTGCCAGCAGCGTGGGGGACAGGGCCTACAATGAGCAGTTCTTC.

This chain connects TRBV23-1 to TRBJ2-7, with D tentatively TRBD2 (5 bases). TRBV23-1 is an ORF; its function is uncertain. The CDR3 is 14 residues long. The V end was cut by 5 bases, the J end by 6 bases, with 17 bases between. The CDR3: CASSVSSYGVEQYF. The CDR3 nucleotides read TGCGCCAGCAGTGTCTCTTCTTACGGGGTCGAGCAGTACTTC.

J is TRBJ2-7 and V is TRBV7-9; D is possibly TRBD1 (5 bases). The germline V gene has CDR1 SEHNR and CDR2 FQNEAQ (reference sequence). The CDR3 sequence is 12 residues long. V gave up 5 bases and J gave up 2 bases, with 7 bases separating them. CDR3: CASSGQTYEQYF. In DNA form, the CDR3 reads TGTGCCAGCAGCGGACAAACCTACGAGCAGTACTTC.

A single count supports this clone. The rearrangement joins TRBV21-1 to TRBJ2-7; whether TRBD1, the table's D call, matches the DNA was not checked. TRBV21-1 is a pseudogene. The CDR3 sequence is 17 residues long. DNA of the CDR3: TGTGCCAGCTTGGCAACGCTCCTCCGGGACAGCTCCTACGAGCAGTACTTC. It codes for CASLATLLRDSSYEQYF.

The chain joins TRBV9 to TRBJ2-7, with 7 positions matching TRBD2. This CDR3 spans 16 amino acids. V lost 0 bases, J lost 0 bases, and 6 bases stayed unmatched. Germline V gene data show CDR1 as SGDLS and CDR2 as YYNGEE. DNA for the CDR3: TGTGCCAGCAGCGTAGGCGCTAGCGGCCGCTCCTACGAGCAGTACTTC. Protein: CASSVGASGRSYEQYF. Variable domain in full (rest from reference TRBV9 and TRBJ2-7): DSGVTQTPKHLITATGQRVTLRCSPRSGDLSVYWYQQSLDQGLQFLIQYYNGEERAKGNILERFSAQQFPDLHSELNLSSLELGDSALYFCASSVGASGRSYEQYFGPGTRLTVT.

The chain is built from TRBV7-6 and TRBJ2-7, with TRBD1 as a possible D gene (5 bases). The germline V gene has CDR1 SGHVS and CDR2 FNYEAQ. There are 12 residues in the CDR3. Trimming removed 3 bases from V and 6 bases from J, with 9 bases in between. The CDR3 here is CASSFRQLEQYF. CDR3 nucleotide sequence: TGTGCCAGCAGCTTCCGACAGCTCGAGCAGTACTTC.

Notes on this clone: The CDR3 ends on some other residue instead of the conserved phenylalanine or tryptophan, so this is likely a read error. No DNA is shown, since the ends of the CDR3 on it are uncertain; the CDR3 is the one TCRdb lists. CDR3 residues: CATSRDWERG. V gene TRBV15 combines with J gene TRBJ2-7; TRBD1, as called in the table, went unchecked against the DNA. The CDR3 length equals 10 residues, ends included. Germline V gene lookup returns CDR1 LNHNV and CDR2 YYDKDF (reference sequence).

The J gene is TRBJ2-1, the V gene TRBV4-3, with TRBD2 matching over 11 bases. Germline assignment: CDR1 LGHNA and CDR2 YSLEER. The CDR3 sequence is 15 residues long. The ends lost 3 bases at V and 3 bases at J; junction bases unmatched: 1. The CDR3 DNA follows: TGCGCCAGCAGCCAGGGACTAGCGGACTACAATGAGCAGTTCTTC. Translated: CASSQGLADYNEQFF.

The rearrangement links TRBV5-1 to TRBJ1-3; 7 bases fit TRBD1. V shed 0 bases and J 3 bases; nucleotides not matched to a gene: 6. This CDR3 comprises 16 residues. The germline V gene has CDR1 SGHRS and CDR2 YFSETQ. The CDR3 DNA reads as TGCGCCAGCAGCTTGGCGGGACAGCGGCATGGAAACACCATATATTTT. Protein: CASSLAGQRHGNTIYF.

The chain links TRBV7-9 to TRBJ2-3; 8 nucleotides agree with TRBD2. J gave up 7 bases and V 3 bases, and 9 bases lay outside the gene matches. The CDR3 has 15 residues. Germline loops: CDR1 SEHNR, CDR2 FQNEAQ (reference sequence). CDR3 region: CASSFDSGMGNTQYF. DNA of the CDR3: TGTGCCAGCAGCTTTGATAGCGGGATGGGGAATACGCAGTATTTT.

The chain combines TRBV28 with TRBJ2-1; tentative D call: TRBD2 (6 bases). Germline CDR1 is MDHEN and CDR2 is SYDVKM. The CDR3 covers 16 residues. Between the trimmed V and J ends, which lost 1 base and 1 base, there was a span of 11 bases. The CDR3 here is CASSLSGVISYNEQFF. In DNA form, the CDR3 reads TGTGCCAGCAGTTTATCGGGGGTCATATCCTACAATGAGCAGTTCTTC.

The chain is built from TRBV5-1 and TRBJ1-2; unclear D gene. The CDR3 covers 14 residues. V was shortened by 4 bases and J by 2 bases, with 12 bases between the two germline ends. Germline V gives CDR1 SGHRS, CDR2 YFSETQ. The CDR3 DNA sequence: TGCGCCAGCAGCCCGACCGACGGGAACTATGGCTACACCTTC. It translates to CASSPTDGNYGYTF.

This chain joins TRBV11-2 and TRBJ2-7; D perhaps matches TRBD2 (6 bases). The ends were cut back, 3 bases at V and 4 bases at J, with 10 bases in the middle. The CDR3 extends over 13 amino acids. Germline CDR1 SGHAT, CDR2 FQNNGV. CDR3: CASSFGGSYEQYF. In DNA form, the CDR3 reads TGTGCCAGCAGCTTCGGGGGTTCTTACGAGCAGTACTTC.

The sample holds one count of this clone. The V and J genes are TRBV6-5 and TRBJ1-3; 8 nucleotides line up with TRBD1. The CDR3 covers 15 residues. Germline V CDR1 and CDR2: MNHEY, SVGAGI. The ends lost 6 bases at V and 2 bases at J; junction bases unmatched: 6. The CDR3 region has the DNA TGTGCCAGCAGACCGGGACAGGCTGCTGGAAACACCATATATTTT. This codes for CASRPGQAAGNTIYF.

V and J are TRBV27 and TRBJ1-1, with D uncertain. Germline CDR1 MNHEY, CDR2 SMNVEV (reference sequence). This CDR3 comprises 10 residues. Trimming removed 8 bases from V and 7 bases from J, with 8 bases in between. The CDR3 DNA reads TGTGCCAGCGGGCAAAATGAAGCTTTCTTT. Protein: CASGQNEAFF.

The rearrangement joins TRBV2 to TRBJ2-2; possible D gene TRBD2, 6 bases. The CDR3 loop spans 13 amino acids. Germline CDR1 is SNHLY and CDR2 is FYNNEI. Trimming removed 2 bases from V and 6 bases from J, with 7 bases in between. Here the CDR3 reads CASSETGAGELFF. The CDR3 region has the DNA TGTGCCAGCAGTGAAACGGGGGCCGGGGAGCTGTTTTTT. The whole variable domain, filled in from reference TRBV2 and TRBJ2-2, reads EPEVTQTPSHQVTQMGQEVILRCVPISNHLYFYWYRQILGQKVEFLVSFYNNEISEKSEIFDDQFSVERPDGSNFTLKIRSTKLEDSAMYFCASSETGAGELFFGEGSRLTVL.

The chain links TRBV6-6 to TRBJ2-2, with TRBD2 matching 10 bases. Trimming took 7 bases from V and 5 from J; bases not matched to a gene: 10. Per the germline V gene, CDR1 is MNHNY and CDR2 is SVGAGI (reference sequence). The CDR3 is 16 amino acids. CDR3 in DNA: TGTGCCAGCACCGACACTAGCGGGACTAATACCGGGGAGCTGTTTTTT. It encodes CASTDTSGTNTGELFF.

Of note for this clone: Sequence at one end of the junction differs from germline and may be a read error. The chain combines TRBV4-3 with TRBJ2-5, with 11 bases matching TRBD2. This CDR3 comprises 16 residues. CDR1 is LGHNA, CDR2 YSLEER, per germline. The DNA for the CDR3 is TGCGCCAGCAGCCAAAACTCCCTAGCGGGAGGAGAGATCCAGTACTTC. Encoded protein: CASSQNSLAGGEIQYF.

V and J are TRBV5-1 and TRBJ1-2, with 9 bases identical to TRBD1. This CDR3 has 15 residues. Germline loops: CDR1 SGHRS, CDR2 YFSETQ. Unmatched junction bases numbered 9, after V lost 1 base and J lost 8 bases. CDR3 loop: CASSLTRQGGEGYTF. In DNA, the CDR3 is TGCGCCAGCAGCTTGACAAGACAGGGGGGCGAAGGCTACACCTTC.

The gene calls are TRBV30 and TRBJ1-5; D is uncertain. Germline loops: CDR1 GTSNPN, CDR2 SVGIG (reference sequence). The CDR3 loop spans 12 amino acids. Deletions cut 1 base from V and 4 bases from J, with 5 bases between. CDR3 coding DNA: TGTGCCTGGAGTGCAAATAATCAGCCCCAGCATTTT. This sequence encodes CAWSANNQPQHF.

Of note for this clone: Relative to the germline gene, one junction end is altered; a read error may explain this. The chain couples TRBV19 to TRBJ2-7, with a weak D call TRBD1 (5 bases). This CDR3 region has 14 residues. In germline, CDR1 is LNHDA, CDR2 SQIVND (reference sequence). CDR3 bases: TGTGCCAGTAGAAGAAAGGGCCAGGGCTACGGGCAGTACTTC. The encoded protein is CASRRKGQGYGQYF.

This chain joins TRBV11-1 and TRBJ2-7; D not certain. Germline V lookup: CDR1 SGHAT, CDR2 FQDESV (reference sequence). Trimming removed 4 bases from V and 4 bases from J, with 17 bases in between. This CDR3 spans 15 amino acids. CDR3 sequence: CASSSDGYPTYEQYF. The CDR3 nucleotides are TGTGCCAGCAGCTCCGACGGGTACCCTACGTACGAGCAGTACTTC.

The chain employs TRBV6-5 and TRBJ2-7; D is possibly TRBD1 (6 bases). The CDR3 totals 13 residues. Germline V CDR1 and CDR2: MNHEY, SVGAGI. V lost 5 bases, J lost 8 bases, and 16 bases lay in between. The CDR3 nucleotides read TGTGCCAGCAGTACCGCAGGGGTCGGGCAGCAGTACTTC. Translated, it gives CASSTAGVGQQYF.

V usage is TRBV12-5 and J usage is TRBJ2-5; tentatively, D is TRBD1 (6 bases). The germline V gene encodes CDR1 LGHNT and CDR2 FRNRAP. This CDR3 comprises 14 residues. V lost 1 base to trimming and J lost 2 bases, with 8 bases between them. CDR3 coding DNA: TGTGCTAGTGGTTTGGGGACAGTTCAAGAGACCCAGTACTTC. It is translated as CASGLGTVQETQYF.

The chain uses TRBV6-1 and TRBJ2-1, with no clear D. V lost 4 bases and J lost 5, with 9 bases in between. The CDR3 consists of 13 residues. The germline V gene encodes CDR1 MNHNS and CDR2 SASEGT. CDR3: CASSVVRNNEQFF. The DNA of the CDR3 is TGTGCCAGCAGTGTCGTCCGTAACAATGAGCAGTTCTTC.

This chain links TRBV27 with TRBJ1-4; D might be TRBD1 (6 bases). The CDR3 covers 12 residues. Germline V lookup: CDR1 MNHEY, CDR2 SMNVEV (reference sequence). Trimming cost V 11 bases and J 7 bases, with 14 bases left between them. The CDR3 loop reads CALRGRFEKLFF. CDR3 sequence (DNA): TGTGCCCTGCGGGGGCGTTTTGAAAAACTGTTTTTT.